This T cell receptor (beta chain) was sequenced in a study of shared clonotypes between healthy human individuals. Background on the study: Sampling drew on donors who were a couple of women and three men aged 18 to 49.

Only in-frame clones appear in the TCRdb table, and some are missing; sequencing was by immunoSEQ multiplex PCR. In the table there are around 1.6 million clones, 98% of which are singletons. The V gene's germline CDR1 is SEHNR and CDR2 FQNEAQ (reference sequence). The germline V and J ends were trimmed by 8 bases and 1 base, with 14 bases remaining between them. This CDR3 has 14 residues. Division of CD4+ cells produced a CD45RA+ naive subset and a CD45RA-negative memory subset. What was sequenced was naive CD4+ T cells sorted from blood. The subset here: CD45RA+ positively selected. The sequence was obtained from a man aged 30-40 years in good health. The chain couples TRBV7-9 to TRBJ2-5; D may be TRBD2 (5 bases). The DNA for the CDR3 is TGTGCCAGCCAATCTCGGGGTGGCCAAGAGACCCAGTACTTC. As protein: CASQSRGGQETQYF. Combining the CDR3 with reference TRBV7-9 and TRBJ2-5 gives the whole variable domain DTGVSQNPRHKITKRGQNVTFRCDPISEHNRLYWYRQTLGQGPEFLTYFQNEAQLEKSRLLSDRFSAERPKGSFSTLEIQRTEQGDSAMYLCASQSRGGQETQYFGPGTRLLVL.